This TCR beta chain was captured in a study of control samples from healthy donors and cancer patients. Germline-derived CDR1 and CDR2 are MDHEN and SYDVKM. The CDR3 spans 14 residues. Trimming pared 6 bases from V and 8 bases from J, leaving 16 bases between. Sequencing was performed with immunoSEQ multiplex PCR; in TCRdb, only in-frame clones are kept and a portion is missing. The table includes fewer than 500,000 clones, about nine tenths detected once. This sequence originates from a middle-aged man with head and neck cancer. The chain uses TRBV28 and TRBJ1-4; TRBD1 is a possible D gene (5 bases). The sample was PBMCs. For the CDR3, the DNA is TGTGCCAGCAGACCCCAGGGATTGGAAGAAAAACTGTTTTTT. Its translation is CASRPQGLEEKLFF.